This T cell receptor (beta chain) was obtained from a study of tumor and adjacent non-tumor tissue in lung cancer. Study details: Patients were aged roughly 31 to 76, 10 men and 5 women, stage I to III. About 4.17 million productive TCRbeta reads were obtained per sample on average.

No cell sorting was done before RNA was extracted from the tissue. More than 3 cm separated this lung sample from the edge of the tumor. Chemotherapy-naive patients with new lung cancer underwent thoracic surgery in China, August–late 2014. For this clonotype: The germline gene is not matched at one end of the junction; a read error may be the cause.

TCRbeta libraries were built with three rounds of nested PCR, modified from ARM-PCR. One entry per CDR3 protein, called by TCRdb with MiXCR from the multiplex PCR reads. The sample includes about 100,000 distinct CDR3 sequences, less than 75% of them seen just once. The sequence was obtained from a man aged 25-45 years with non-small cell lung cancer. Sequencing input: distant non-tumor lung tissue.

The CDR3: CASSLGIADTDTQYF. The CDR3 DNA follows: TGCGCCAGCAGCCTCGGAATAGCGGACACAGATACACAGTATTTT. This chain uses TRBV11-2 with TRBJ2-3; possibly TRBD2 for D (6 bases). Germline-derived CDR1 and CDR2 are SGHAT and FQNNGV. The CDR3 covers 15 residues.